The 20 T cell receptor beta chains in this list originate from one sample, sequenced in a study of T cell responses to AZD1222 COVID-19 vaccine. The table came from immunoSEQ multiplex PCR; TCRdb's copy has only in-frame clones and leaves some out. Of over 110,000 clones detected, about nine tenths appear once; the ten largest clones hold 1.6%. This sample comprised peripheral blood, obtained 28 days after the second AZD1222 dose. The receptors stem from an adult who received the AZD1222 COVID-19 vaccine.

The J gene is TRBJ2-6, the V gene TRBV28; D is ambiguous. This CDR3 comprises 15 residues. In germline, CDR1 is MDHEN, CDR2 SYDVKM. The ends were cut back, 8 bases at V and 0 bases at J, with 11 bases in the middle. Here the CDR3 DNA reads TGTGCCAGCGCCAACTGGGGCTCTGGGGCCAACGTCCTGACTTTC. As protein: CASANWGSGANVLTF.

This clone was recorded a few times. V gene TRBV7-2 combines with J gene TRBJ2-7; D unclear. The CDR3 extends over 13 amino acids. Germline V gene lookup returns CDR1 SGHTA and CDR2 FQGNSA. Trimming left V 1 base short and J 3 bases short, with 7 bases between. The CDR3: CASSLEPFYEQYF. The CDR3 DNA sequence: TGTGCCAGCAGCTTAGAGCCGTTCTACGAGCAGTACTTC.

The rearrangement uses TRBV6-2 or TRBV6-3 and TRBJ2-3; TRBD2 is a possible D gene (5 bases). The germline V gene encodes CDR1 MNHEY and CDR2 SVGEGT. This CDR3 has 14 residues. Between the trimmed V and J ends, which lost 4 bases and 2 bases, there was a span of 10 bases. CDR3 sequence reads: CASSSGLITDTQYF. The DNA of the CDR3 is TGTGCCAGCAGTTCCGGACTTATCACAGATACGCAGTATTTT.

The chain combines TRBV6-5 with TRBJ2-1; either TRBD1 or TRBD2 may supply D (5 bases each). Trimming stripped 5 bases from V and 7 bases from J, with 15 bases between. Germline values: CDR1 MNHEY, CDR2 SVGAGI. CDR3 length: 14 amino acids. CDR3 region: CASSTGRSRNEQFF. CDR3 in DNA: TGTGCCAGCAGTACGGGACGGTCTAGGAATGAGCAGTTCTTC.

The rearrangement links TRBV10-3 to TRBJ1-2; D not certain. From germline, CDR1 is ENHRY and CDR2 SYGVKD. V was shortened by 2 bases and J by 5 bases, with 12 bases between the two germline ends. There are 14 residues in the CDR3. The CDR3 protein is CAISEQDLGYGYTF. As DNA, the CDR3 is TGTGCCATCAGTGAGCAGGATCTGGGTTATGGCTACACCTTC.

This chain connects TRBV7-2 to TRBJ2-1, with 14 bases lining up with TRBD2. The CDR3 sequence is 16 residues long. CDR1 and CDR2 (germline): SGHTA, FQGNSA. Germline trimming cut 5 bases from V and 8 bases from J; bases unmatched to any gene: 8. Written as DNA, the CDR3 is TGTGCCAGCAGCCTCGGGGGGACTAGCGGGAGAGATGAGCAGTTCTTC. The encoded protein is CASSLGGTSGRDEQFF.

Here the CDR3 reads CASTYLSGGQLSYGYTF. In nucleotides, the CDR3 is TGTGCCAGCACTTACTTATCTGGAGGGCAATTAAGCTATGGCTACACCTTC. The chain combines TRBV2 with TRBJ1-2, with D hard to call. In germline, CDR1 is SNHLY, CDR2 FYNNEI. The CDR3 covers 17 residues. V was clipped by 7 bases and J by 4 bases, with 25 bases between them.

The rearrangement uses TRBV11-1 and TRBJ1-1; D is unclear. The CDR3 length is 14 residues. Trimming stripped 2 bases from V and 1 base from J, with 8 bases between. CDR1 SGHAT and CDR2 FQDESV come from the germline V gene (reference sequence). CDR3 nucleotides: TGTGCCAGCAGCTTAAACTGGGGGAACACTGAAGCTTTCTTT. Translated, it gives CASSLNWGNTEAFF.

The chain recombines TRBV6-5 with TRBJ2-4; no clear D gene. The CDR3 covers 15 residues. The germline V gene encodes CDR1 MNHEY and CDR2 SVGAGI. V was clipped by 0 bases and J by 0 bases, with 6 bases between them. This CDR3 reads CASSYSEVAKNIQYF. The CDR3 coding sequence is TGTGCCAGCAGTTACTCTGAGGTAGCCAAAAACATTCAGTACTTC.

The V and J genes are TRBV9 and TRBJ2-1; D gene unclear. Trimming cost V 0 bases and J 0 bases, with 19 bases left between them. The CDR3 contains 19 residues. Germline CDR1 and CDR2: SGDLS and YYNGEE. The CDR3 DNA reads TGTGCCAGCAGCGTAGGGCCCGGTCTAGGTCATAGCTCCTACAATGAGCAGTTCTTC. It translates to CASSVGPGLGHSSYNEQFF.

Notes on this clone: Different DNA sequences within this sample yield the same CDR3. The rearrangement joins TRBV5-1 to TRBJ1-5, with a tentative D call TRBD1 (6 bases). This CDR3 is built from 15 residues. CDR1 SGHRS and CDR2 YFSETQ come from the germline V gene. V was cut by 2 bases and J by 0 bases, with 9 bases left in between. CDR3 coding DNA: TGCGCCAGCAGCTTAGGACAGTATAGCAATCAGCCCCAGCATTTT. Translating it yields CASSLGQYSNQPQHF.

The chain carries TRBV11-3 and TRBJ2-2, with 7 bases aligning to TRBD2. Germline CDR1 and CDR2: SGHNT and YENEEA. The ends lost 2 bases at V and 7 bases at J; junction bases unmatched: 1. There are 13 residues in the CDR3. CDR3 nucleotides: TGTGCCAGCAGCTTACGGGAGGTCGGGGAGCTGTTTTTT. The encoded protein is CASSLREVGELFF.

This chain joins TRBV5-5 and TRBJ2-1; D tentatively reads TRBD1 or TRBD2 (5 bases each). Deletions cut 1 base from V and 6 bases from J, with 14 bases between. Germline loops: CDR1 SGHKS, CDR2 YYEKEE (reference sequence). The CDR3 is 15 residues long. The CDR3 sequence: CASSLPGRVSNEQFF. The CDR3 nucleotides read TGTGCCAGCAGCTTGCCGGGGCGAGTCTCCAATGAGCAGTTCTTC.

The V and J genes are TRBV2 and TRBJ2-7; 8 bases are shared with TRBD2. There are 11 residues in the CDR3. CDR1 is SNHLY and CDR2 is FYNNEI in the germline V gene. With V trimmed by 8 bases and J by 5 bases, 2 bases remained unmatched. In DNA, the CDR3 is TGTGCCAGCCGGACTAGCAACGAGCAGTACGTC. As protein: CASRTSNEQYV.

This chain uses TRBV19 with TRBJ1-4; TRBD1 might be the D (5 bases). This CDR3 spans 14 amino acids. Trimming shortened V by 1 base and J by 6 bases, and 9 bases separated the two germline ends. Germline CDR1 and CDR2: LNHDA and SQIVND (reference sequence). The CDR3 is CASSIGGGDEKLFF. CDR3 nucleotide sequence: TGTGCCAGTAGTATAGGGGGCGGGGATGAAAAACTGTTTTTT.

The V gene is TRBV14, the J gene TRBJ1-6; D remains ambiguous. CDR3 length equals 14 residues. Germline lookup yields CDR1 SGHDN and CDR2 FVKESK. Trimming took off 4 bases at V and 2 bases at J, with 6 bases between the two ends. The CDR3 DNA is TGTGCCAGCAGCCCCGGAACCTATAATTCACCCCTCCACTTT. Translating it yields CASSPGTYNSPLHF.

The V call is TRBV9, the J call TRBJ1-1; 9 bases are shared with TRBD1. CDR1 and CDR2 (germline): SGDLS, YYNGEE. This CDR3 region has 15 residues. The trim removed 3 bases at V and 0 bases at J, leaving 3 bases unmatched. The CDR3, as DNA: TGTGCCAGCAGCGACGGGACAGGGATGAACACTGAAGCTTTCTTT. Translating it yields CASSDGTGMNTEAFF.

The chain employs TRBV18 and TRBJ2-7, with D maybe TRBD2 (7 bases). The CDR3 spans 15 residues. V was cut by 3 bases and J by 2 bases, with 14 bases left in between. CDR1 KGHSH and CDR2 LQKENI come from the germline V gene. The CDR3 region has the DNA TGTGCCAGCTCACCGGGGGGGCTTAGTCCCTACGAGCAGTACTTC. Protein sequence: CASSPGGLSPYEQYF.

The chain uses TRBV19 and TRBJ1-1, with 9 positions matching TRBD1. CDR1 and CDR2 (germline): LNHDA, SQIVND (reference sequence). Trimming cost V 7 bases and J 10 bases; bases outside gene matches: 10. The length of the CDR3 is 13 residues. The chain's CDR3 is CASKGQGERGAFF. CDR3 sequence (DNA): TGTGCCAGTAAGGGACAGGGAGAAAGGGGAGCTTTCTTT.

The gene calls are TRBV6-5 and TRBJ2-7, with 7 bases that match TRBD2. This CDR3 spans 14 amino acids. V gave up 6 bases and J gave up 6 bases; unmatched junction bases: 11. Germline V CDR1 and CDR2: MNHEY, SVGAGI. The chain's CDR3 is CASSKLARGPEQYV. CDR3 coding DNA: TGTGCCAGCAGCAAACTAGCGCGAGGGCCCGAGCAGTACGTC.